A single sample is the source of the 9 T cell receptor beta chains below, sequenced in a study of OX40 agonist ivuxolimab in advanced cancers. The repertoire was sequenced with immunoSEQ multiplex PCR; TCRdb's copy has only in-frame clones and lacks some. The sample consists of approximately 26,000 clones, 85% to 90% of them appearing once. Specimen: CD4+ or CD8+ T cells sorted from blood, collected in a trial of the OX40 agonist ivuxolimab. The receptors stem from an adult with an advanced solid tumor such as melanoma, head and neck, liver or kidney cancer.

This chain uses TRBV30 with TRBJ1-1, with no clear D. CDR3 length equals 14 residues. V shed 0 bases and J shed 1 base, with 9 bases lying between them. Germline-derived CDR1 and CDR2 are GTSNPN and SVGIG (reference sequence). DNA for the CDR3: TGTGCCTGGAGTGTAATAGAGACGAACACTGAAGCTTTCTTT. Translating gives CAWSVIETNTEAFF. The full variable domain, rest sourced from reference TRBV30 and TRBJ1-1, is SQTIHQWPATLVQPVGSPLSLECTVEGTSNPNLYWYRQAAGRGLQLLFYSVGIGQISSEVPQNLSASRPQDRQFILSSKKLLLSDSGFYLCAWSVIETNTEAFFGQGTRLTVV.

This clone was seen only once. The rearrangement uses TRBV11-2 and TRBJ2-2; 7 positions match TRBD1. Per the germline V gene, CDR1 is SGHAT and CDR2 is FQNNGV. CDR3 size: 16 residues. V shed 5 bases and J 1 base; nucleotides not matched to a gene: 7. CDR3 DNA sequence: TGTGCCAGCAGCCTACCCGACAGGGAGAACACCGGGGAGCTGTTTTTT. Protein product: CASSLPDRENTGELFF.

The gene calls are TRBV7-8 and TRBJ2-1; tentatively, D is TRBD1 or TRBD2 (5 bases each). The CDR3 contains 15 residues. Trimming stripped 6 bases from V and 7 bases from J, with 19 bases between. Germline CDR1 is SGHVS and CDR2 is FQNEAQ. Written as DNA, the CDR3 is TGTGCCAGCAGAGTGGGACCCCCATCCACAAATGAGCAGTTCTTC. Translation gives CASRVGPPSTNEQFF. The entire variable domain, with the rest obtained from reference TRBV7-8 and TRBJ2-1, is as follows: GAGVSQSPRYKVAKRGQDVALRCDPISGHVSLFWYQQALGQGPEFLTYFQNEAQLDKSGLPSDRFFAERPEGSVSTLKIQRTQQEDSAVYLCASRVGPPSTNEQFFGPGTRLTVL.

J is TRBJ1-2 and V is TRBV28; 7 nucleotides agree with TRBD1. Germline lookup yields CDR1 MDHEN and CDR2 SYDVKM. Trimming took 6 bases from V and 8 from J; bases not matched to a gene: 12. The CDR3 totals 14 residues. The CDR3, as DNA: TGTGCCAGCAGCCCGACAGGGTACGTCTACGGCTACACCTTC. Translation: CASSPTGYVYGYTF.

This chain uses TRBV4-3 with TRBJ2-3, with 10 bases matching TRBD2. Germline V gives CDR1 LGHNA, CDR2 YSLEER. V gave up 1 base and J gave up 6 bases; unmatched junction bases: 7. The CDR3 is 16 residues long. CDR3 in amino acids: CASSQGEAGGRDTQYF. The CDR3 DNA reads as TGCGCCAGCAGCCAAGGGGAAGCGGGGGGGCGGGATACGCAGTATTTT.

This CDR3 reads CASSQDSSGNSPLHF. The CDR3 DNA sequence: TGCGCCAGCAGCCAAGATTCGTCCGGGAATTCACCCCTCCACTTT. The chain carries TRBV4-3 and TRBJ1-6; D gene ambiguous. Trimming removed 0 bases at V and 7 bases at J, with 10 bases between. Germline V gives CDR1 LGHNA, CDR2 YSLEER. There are 15 residues in the CDR3.

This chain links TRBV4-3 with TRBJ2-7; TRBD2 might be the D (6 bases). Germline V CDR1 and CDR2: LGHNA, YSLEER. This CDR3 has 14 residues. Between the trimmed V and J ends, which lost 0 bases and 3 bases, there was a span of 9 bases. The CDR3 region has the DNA TGCGCCAGCAGCCAAGATATGGGGGGCTACGAGCAGTACTTC. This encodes CASSQDMGGYEQYF.

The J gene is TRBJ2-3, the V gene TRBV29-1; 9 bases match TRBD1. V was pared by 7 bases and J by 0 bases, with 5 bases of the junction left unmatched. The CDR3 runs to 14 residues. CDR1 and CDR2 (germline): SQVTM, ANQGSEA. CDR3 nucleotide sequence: TGCAGCGATAGGACAGGGGCCAGCACAGATACGCAGTATTTT. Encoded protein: CSDRTGASTDTQYF.

Here the CDR3 reads CASGLNQGHEQFF. DNA for the CDR3: TGTGCCAGCGGCCTGAACCAGGGGCATGAGCAGTTCTTC. The rearrangement joins TRBV11-2 to TRBJ2-1; D possibly corresponds to TRBD1 (6 bases). The ends were cut back, 8 bases at V and 8 bases at J, with 16 bases in the middle. The CDR3 is 13 amino acids. The germline V gene has CDR1 SGHAT and CDR2 FQNNGV.